The present T cell receptor beta chain was sequenced within a study of a mutant IDH1 vaccine in newly diagnosed glioma. At the level of the study: The study started vaccination 4-6 weeks after radiotherapy alone, or with temozolomide cycles. The therapy given earlier, which was standard therapy, consisted of radiotherapy, temozolomide, or both, and most of the patients received both.

Study-level results: Researchers report vaccine-induced immune responses in roughly 93% of patients.

On this clone: Its antigen is not identified.

Measured with immunoSEQ multiplex PCR; TCRdb has only the in-frame clones, and not every one. The sample consists of 45,000 to 55,000 clones, around 85% of them appearing once. Germline values: CDR1 SGHDT, CDR2 YYEEEE. This CDR3 is 19 amino acids long. The V and J ends lost 4 bases and 1 base, in that order; junction bases with no gene match: 11. Regarding time point: week 47, end of study. Topical imiquimod was applied with each vaccine dose, which held 300 ug of mutant IDH1 20-mer peptide. The donors had new WHO grade 3 or 4 astrocytomas; these were IDH1-mutant and ATRX-lost. Sequenced material: PBMCs, taken from a glioma patient whose treatment included an IDH1 peptide vaccine. This receptor was taken from a woman in her twenties or thirties with glioma. Some clones in this sample may be carry-over from other donors' samples. The J gene is TRBJ2-1, the V gene TRBV5-6, with TRBD2 matching 13 bases. This chain's CDR3 is CASSPPLLAGGRSYNEQFF. CDR3 DNA: TGTGCCAGCAGCCCCCCCCTACTAGCGGGAGGGCGTTCCTACAATGAGCAGTTCTTC.